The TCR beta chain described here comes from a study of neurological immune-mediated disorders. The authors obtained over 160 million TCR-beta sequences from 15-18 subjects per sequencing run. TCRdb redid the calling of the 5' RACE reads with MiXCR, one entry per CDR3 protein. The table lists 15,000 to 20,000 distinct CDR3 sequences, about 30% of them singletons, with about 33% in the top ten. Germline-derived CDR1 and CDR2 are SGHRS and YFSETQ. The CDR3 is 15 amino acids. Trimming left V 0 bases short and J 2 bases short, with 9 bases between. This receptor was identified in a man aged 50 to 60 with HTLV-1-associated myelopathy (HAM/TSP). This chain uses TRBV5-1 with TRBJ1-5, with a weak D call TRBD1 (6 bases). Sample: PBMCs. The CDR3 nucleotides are TGCGCCAGCAGCTTGGAAGGGGGTGGCAATCAGCCCCAGCATTTT. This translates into CASSLEGGGNQPQHF.